This entry lists 6 T cell receptor beta chains sequenced from one sample in a study of shared clonotypes between healthy human individuals. Assay: immunoSEQ multiplex PCR; the TCRdb copy retains only in-frame clones and omits some. Here the sample spans millions of clones, about 95% being singletons. Naive CD8 cells lacked CD45RO and underwent positive selection for CCR7, leaving out terminally differentiated effector memory CD45RA+ cells. The sample comprised naive CD8+ T cells sorted from blood. The receptors stem from a man aged 18 to 29 in good health.

The V and J genes are TRBV7-9 and TRBJ2-5; D not certain. V shed 1 base and J shed 4 bases, with 10 bases lying between them. The CDR3 spans 14 residues. In germline, CDR1 is SEHNR, CDR2 FQNEAQ (reference sequence). In nucleotides, the CDR3 is TGTGCCAGCAGCTTAGGGTCTGATGGAGAGACCCAGTACTTC. Translating gives CASSLGSDGETQYF.

About this clone itself: The sample has other DNA sequences that encode this CDR3 too. The gene calls are TRBV18 and TRBJ2-5; 10 nucleotides align to TRBD2. This CDR3 region has 15 residues. Germline CDR1 is KGHSH and CDR2 is LQKENI. The V gene end was trimmed by 1 base and the J gene end by 4 bases; junction bases not matched to a gene: 3. CDR3 in amino acids: CASSPLAGGGETQYF. The DNA of the CDR3 is TGTGCCAGCTCACCACTAGCGGGAGGAGGAGAGACCCAGTACTTC.

The J gene is TRBJ2-1, the V gene TRBV7-9; 8 positions agree with TRBD2. The CDR3 runs to 19 residues. The V gene end was trimmed by 5 bases and the J gene end by 0 bases; junction bases not matched to a gene: 15. Germline CDR1 and CDR2: SEHNR and FQNEAQ (reference sequence). The CDR3 protein is CASSPSPGGGGHSYNEQFF. The CDR3 nucleotides read TGTGCCAGCAGCCCGTCGCCAGGTGGCGGGGGGCACTCCTACAATGAGCAGTTCTTC.

In DNA form, the CDR3 reads TGTGCCAGCAGCATTAGGACTAGCGGGGATACCACAGATACGCAGTATTTT. The encoded protein is CASSIRTSGDTTDTQYF. The V call is TRBV7-9, the J call TRBJ2-3; TRBD2 matches 12 bases. The germline gives CDR1 SEHNR, CDR2 FQNEAQ (reference sequence). V was clipped by 5 bases and J by 2 bases; unmatched bases: 8. CDR3 size: 17 residues.

V usage is TRBV5-1 and J usage is TRBJ1-1; D is unresolved. The V gene lost 0 bases and the J gene lost 1 base, with 7 bases spanning the gap. The germline gives CDR1 SGHRS, CDR2 YFSETQ. This CDR3 has 14 amino acids. CDR3 sequence: CASSLASANTEAFF. CDR3 nucleotide sequence: TGCGCCAGCAGCTTGGCTTCGGCGAACACTGAAGCTTTCTTT. The whole variable domain, remainder taken from reference TRBV5-1 and TRBJ1-1, is KAGVTQTPRYLIKTRGQQVTLSCSPISGHRSVSWYQQTPGQGLQFLFEYFSETQRNKGNFPGRFSGRQFSNSRSEMNVSTLELGDSALYLCASSLASANTEAFFGQGTRLTVV.

The chain joins TRBV2 to TRBJ2-1, with a tentative D call TRBD2 (6 bases). Trimming pared 8 bases from V and 6 bases from J, leaving 14 bases between. The CDR3 is made up of 13 amino acids. In germline, CDR1 is SNHLY, CDR2 FYNNEI. DNA of the CDR3: TGTGCCAGCGATTCATGGGAGGTCAATGAGCAGTTCTTC. Residues: CASDSWEVNEQFF.